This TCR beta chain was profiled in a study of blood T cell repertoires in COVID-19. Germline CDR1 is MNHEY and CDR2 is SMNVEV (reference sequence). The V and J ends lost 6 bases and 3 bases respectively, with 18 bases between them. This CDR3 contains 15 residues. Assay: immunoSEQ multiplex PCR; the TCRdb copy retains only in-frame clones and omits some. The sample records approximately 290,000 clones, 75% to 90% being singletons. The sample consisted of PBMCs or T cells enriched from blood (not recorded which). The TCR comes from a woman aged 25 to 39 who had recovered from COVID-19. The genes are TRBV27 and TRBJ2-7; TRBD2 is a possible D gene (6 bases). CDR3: CASSYTPGTGYEQYF. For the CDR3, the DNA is TGTGCCAGCAGCTACACCCCCGGGACTGGCTACGAGCAGTACTTC.